The 20 T cell receptor beta chains in this list originate from one sample, sequenced in a study of identifying expanded T cells in peripheral blood. Only in-frame clones appear in the TCRdb table, and some are missing; sequencing was by immunoSEQ multiplex PCR. The table has approximately 140,000 clones, approximately 86% seen once. The sequenced material came from blood. The receptors originated from a person aged 18 to 70 in good health.

The rearrangement joins TRBV5-4 to TRBJ2-2, with no clear D. V lost 0 bases and J lost 6, with 12 bases in between. This CDR3 is built from 15 residues. CDR1 is SGHNT and CDR2 is YYREEE in the germline V gene (reference sequence). The CDR3 reads CASSLGGIGAGELFF. DNA of the CDR3: TGTGCCAGCAGCTTGGGGGGTATCGGTGCCGGGGAGCTGTTTTTT.

The chain links TRBV5-1 to TRBJ2-1; D might be TRBD2 (6 bases). Trimming pared 5 bases from V and 0 bases from J, leaving 12 bases between. The germline V gene encodes CDR1 SGHRS and CDR2 YFSETQ. The CDR3 has 15 amino acids. The CDR3 DNA sequence: TGCGCCAGCAGGAGGGACTTGAGCTCCTACAATGAGCAGTTCTTC. This encodes CASRRDLSSYNEQFF.

The chain joins TRBV28 to TRBJ2-7; 7 bases agree with TRBD2. V shed 3 bases and J 1 base; nucleotides not matched to a gene: 9. The V gene's germline CDR1 is MDHEN and CDR2 SYDVKM. The CDR3 contains 16 residues. The CDR3, as DNA: TGTGCCAGCAGTTTGATAGGGCAGGGACTATCCTACGAGCAGTACTTC. Protein product: CASSLIGQGLSYEQYF.

The V call is TRBV28, the J call TRBJ2-7; D ambiguous. Per germline, CDR1 MDHEN and CDR2 SYDVKM. This CDR3 has 13 amino acids. V lost 5 bases to trimming and J lost 0 bases, with 8 bases between them. CDR3 protein: CASSPLNSYEQYF. As DNA, the CDR3 is TGTGCCAGCAGTCCATTAAACTCCTACGAGCAGTACTTC. Based on the CDR3 plus reference TRBV28 and TRBJ2-7, the full variable domain is DVKVTQSSRYLVKRTGEKVFLECVQDMDHENMFWYRQDPGLGLRLIYFSYDVKMKEKGDIPEGYSVSREKKERFSLILESASTNQTSMYLCASSPLNSYEQYFGPGTRLTVT.

The V call is TRBV18, the J call TRBJ2-2; D may be TRBD2 (5 bases). Germline CDR1 reads KGHSH; CDR2 reads LQKENI. V was pared by 3 bases and J by 6 bases, with 8 bases between. This CDR3 has 13 amino acids. CDR3 region: CASSPLSAGELFF. The CDR3, as DNA: TGTGCCAGCTCACCCCTTAGCGCCGGGGAGCTGTTTTTT. Together with reference TRBV18 and TRBJ2-2, the CDR3 gives the full variable domain: NAGVMQNPRHLVRRRGQEARLRCSPMKGHSHVYWYRQLPEEGLKFMVYLQKENIIDESGMPKERFSAEFPKEGPSILRIQQVVRGDSAAYFCASSPLSAGELFFGEGSRLTVL.

This rearrangement joins TRBV6-5 to TRBJ1-2, with 8 bases matching TRBD1. The germline V gene has CDR1 MNHEY and CDR2 SVGAGI. The trim removed 3 bases at V and 6 bases at J, leaving 9 bases unmatched. The CDR3 totals 15 residues. The CDR3 nucleotides are TGTGCCAGCAGTTATTCCAAACAGGGGGGCAATGGCTACACCTTC. Encoded protein: CASSYSKQGGNGYTF.

V gene TRBV5-1 combines with J gene TRBJ2-5; 7 nucleotides align to TRBD2. Losses at the gene ends were 2 bases for V and 1 base for J; bases not matched to a gene: 8. There are 16 residues in the CDR3. Germline V gives CDR1 SGHRS, CDR2 YFSETQ. CDR3 nucleotide sequence: TGCGCCAGCAGCTTCCAGCGGGGAGGCCTCCAAGAGACCCAGTACTTC. This gives the protein CASSFQRGGLQETQYF.

The gene calls are TRBV7-2 and TRBJ1-4; 8 bases match TRBD1. The CDR3 consists of 15 residues. Unmatched junction bases numbered 4, after V lost 5 bases and J lost 2 bases. The germline gives CDR1 SGHTA, CDR2 FQGNSA. CDR3 nucleotides: TGTGCCAGCAGCACGCGACAGGGGACTAATGAAAAACTGTTTTTT. This codes for CASSTRQGTNEKLFF. The variable domain in full, completed from reference TRBV7-2 and TRBJ1-4, reads GAGVSQSPSNKVTEKGKDVELRCDPISGHTALYWYRQSLGQGLEFLIYFQGNSAPDKSGLPSDRFSAERTGGSVSTLTIQRTQQEDSAVYLCASSTRQGTNEKLFFGSGTQLSVL.

The J gene is TRBJ1-3, the V gene TRBV30; D not resolved. Germline values: CDR1 GTSNPN, CDR2 SVGIG (reference sequence). This CDR3 comprises 17 residues. Trimming took 3 bases from V and 4 from J, leaving 22 bases between them. As DNA, the CDR3 is TGTGCCTGGAGGGTCGGTTGGGTCGCCCCGGGGGGAAACACCATATATTTT. It specifies CAWRVGWVAPGGNTIYF.

The J gene is TRBJ1-2, the V gene TRBV5-4; TRBD1 agrees at 7 bases. CDR1 and CDR2 (germline): SGHNT, YYREEE (reference sequence). V gave up 4 bases and J gave up 4 bases; unmatched junction bases: 10. The CDR3 totals 15 residues. The CDR3: CASSQDGGTAYGYTF. The CDR3, as DNA: TGTGCCAGCAGCCAAGATGGAGGGACAGCCTATGGCTACACCTTC. The full variable domain, its missing parts supplied by reference TRBV5-4 and TRBJ1-2, is ETGVTQSPTHLIKTRGQQVTLRCSSQSGHNTVSWYQQALGQGPQFIFQYYREEENGRGNFPPRFSGLQFPNYSSELNVNALELDDSALYLCASSQDGGTAYGYTFGSGTRLTVV.

The chain has TRBV7-3 and TRBJ2-5; D tentatively fits TRBD1 or TRBD2 (5 bases each). The germline V gene encodes CDR1 SGHTA and CDR2 FQGTGA. V shed 2 bases and J shed 5 bases, with 9 bases lying between them. This CDR3 has 13 residues. The CDR3 loop is CASSLGGGETQYF. CDR3 sequence (DNA): TGTGCCAGCAGCTTAGGGGGTGGGGAGACCCAGTACTTC.

The rearrangement uses TRBV7-7 and TRBJ2-7; D is undetermined. Trimming cost V 1 base and J 3 bases, with 13 bases left between them. Per germline, CDR1 SSHAT and CDR2 FNYEAQ (reference sequence). The CDR3 totals 15 residues. The CDR3 DNA reads TGTGCCAGCAGCTTAGGGGCGAACAGTGACTACGAGCAGTACTTC. Its protein is CASSLGANSDYEQYF.

The chain uses TRBV28 and TRBJ1-3; D gene ambiguous. V was clipped by 10 bases and J by 4 bases, with 14 bases between them. The length of the CDR3 is 13 residues. Looked up from germline, CDR1 is MDHEN and CDR2 is SYDVKM. CDR3 residues: CATQWPAGNTIYF. The CDR3, as DNA: TGTGCCACCCAATGGCCCGCCGGAAACACCATATATTTT.

The V call is TRBV19, the J call TRBJ2-5, with 11 nucleotides matching TRBD1. The V gene end was trimmed by 6 bases and the J gene end by 0 bases; junction bases not matched to a gene: 18. The CDR3 covers 20 residues. CDR1 LNHDA and CDR2 SQIVND come from the germline V gene (reference sequence). CDR3 amino acids: CASSIIRGTGGGGHQETQYF. For the CDR3, the DNA is TGTGCCAGTAGCATTATTCGCGGGACAGGGGGAGGAGGTCACCAAGAGACCCAGTACTTC.

In its sample, this clone was seen a few times. This chain joins TRBV5-1 and TRBJ2-7; D is possibly TRBD1 or TRBD2 (5 bases each). The V gene's germline CDR1 is SGHRS and CDR2 YFSETQ. The CDR3 consists of 13 residues. Trimming cost V 1 base and J 5 bases, with 10 bases left between them. The CDR3 coding sequence is TGCGCCAGCAGCTTGCAATTGGGGGACGAGCAGTACTTC. Translated, it gives CASSLQLGDEQYF.

The chain couples TRBV18 to TRBJ2-3; 7 bases are a match to TRBD1. CDR3 size: 16 residues. CDR1 and CDR2 (germline): KGHSH, LQKENI. Losses at the gene ends were 6 bases for V and 2 bases for J; bases not matched to a gene: 11. DNA for the CDR3: TGTGCCAGCTCGTGGGACAGCTCCGCGAACACAGATACGCAGTATTTT. Encoded protein: CASSWDSSANTDTQYF.

Written as DNA, the CDR3 is TGTGCCAGCAGCTTGTTAGGGGGTTTGAACAATCAGCCCCAGCATTTT. It is translated as CASSLLGGLNNQPQHF. The chain employs TRBV5-6 and TRBJ1-5; the D gene is possibly TRBD1 (6 bases). Germline values: CDR1 SGHDT, CDR2 YYEEEE. This CDR3 region has 16 residues. The V end lost 1 base, the J end lost 3 bases, and 14 bases lay between the germline ends.

The genes are TRBV4-1 and TRBJ2-5, with 8 bases fitting TRBD2. The CDR3 sequence is 14 residues long. Per the germline V gene, CDR1 is MGHRA and CDR2 is YSYEKL. With V trimmed by 6 bases and J by 2 bases, 5 bases remained unmatched. The CDR3 sequence is CASREREWQETQYF. In DNA, the CDR3 is TGCGCCAGCAGGGAGCGGGAGTGGCAAGAGACCCAGTACTTC.

V usage is TRBV7-3 and J usage is TRBJ2-1, with a weak D call TRBD2 (5 bases). In germline, CDR1 is SGHTA, CDR2 FQGTGA. CDR3 length equals 14 residues. V was trimmed by 5 bases and J by 9 bases, leaving 17 bases between them. The chain's CDR3 is CASSPRASVGEQFF. Written as DNA, the CDR3 is TGTGCCAGCAGCCCGAGGGCCTCAGTGGGTGAGCAGTTCTTC.

The chain joins TRBV10-3 to TRBJ1-6; no reliable D call. There are 15 residues in the CDR3. V lost 5 bases to trimming and J lost 0 bases, with 8 bases between them. Per germline, CDR1 ENHRY and CDR2 SYGVKD. The CDR3 DNA follows: TGTGCCATCAGTTCAGTAAGCTCCTATAATTCACCCCTCCACTTT. Translation gives CAISSVSSYNSPLHF.